One TCR beta chain is described in this entry. Its cognate antigen is unknown. These data are taken from a study of long-term antiretroviral therapy in people with HIV. Whole-study findings and limits: Information pertaining to ART adherence, viral resistance or therapeutic modifications was not obtained. Post-ART diversity increased but stayed below transplant donor controls.

The CDR3 extends over 17 amino acids. The J segment lost 1 base and the V segment lost 5 bases, leaving 11 bases of the junction unmatched. From germline, CDR1 is SGHAT and CDR2 FQNNGV. An immunoSEQ assay, version v3.0, was performed at survey level. Sequencing of each sample targeted roughly 35,000-55,000 T-cell genomes. TCRdb's copy holds only in-frame clones and misses some; the assay was immunoSEQ multiplex PCR. The repertoire holds about 28,000 clones, with nearly 95% as singletons. The receptor was derived from a man in his forties with HIV. Sample: unsorted PBMCs, taken 6.2 years after starting antiretroviral therapy. The gene calls are TRBV11-2 and TRBJ2-5; 9 positions agree with TRBD1. CDR3 DNA sequence: TGTGCCAGCAGCCTAGGGGGACAGGGTGGGTTCCAAGAGACCCAGTACTTC. Encoded protein: CASSLGGQGGFQETQYF.